The TCR beta chain under discussion was sequenced for a study of human T cells and chemical hapten exposure. TCRdb recomputed calls from the RACE reads with MiXCR, one row per CDR3 protein. The table includes about 90,000 distinct CDR3 sequences, roughly 11% detected once. Germline V gene sequence: CDR1 MDHEN, CDR2 SYDVKM. Trimming removed 3 bases at V and 1 base at J, with 11 bases between. CDR3 size: 15 residues. Worth noting for this clonotype: A much larger clone is a single base away; this may be a read error.

Specified time point: patch test 3, about 24 weeks after DPC sensitization. Treatment: therapeutic diphenylcyclopropenone sensitization with weekly scalp DPC. The chain couples TRBV28 to TRBJ2-3, with D uncertain. The sequence derives from a woman aged 25 to 39 with alopecia areata. Some clones in this sample may be carry-over from other donors' samples. Specimen: whole blood, collected in connection with sensitization to the hapten diphenylcyclopropenone (DPC). The CDR3 DNA follows: TGTGCCAGCAGTTTCCCACAGAAGGGCACAGATACGCAGTATTTT. It yields the protein CASSFPQKGTDTQYF.